Detailed here is one T cell receptor beta chain. The sample comes from a study of technical replicates of blood from a handful of donors. Here immunoSEQ multiplex PCR was the method, and the copy in TCRdb shows in-frame clones only, minus some. Of fewer than 90,000 clones in the sample, approximately 94% are singletons; the top ten hold around 0.24%. Germline V gives CDR1 SGHRS, CDR2 YFSETQ. The CDR3 runs to 14 residues. Trimming removed 0 bases at V and 6 bases at J, with 10 bases between. J is TRBJ1-5 and V is TRBV5-1; maybe TRBD1 (6 bases). The sequenced material came from T cells isolated from PBMCs. The receptor's source is a human donor in good health. CDR3 residues: CASSLAGVGQPQHF. The CDR3 nucleotides read TGCGCCAGCAGCTTGGCAGGGGTCGGTCAGCCCCAGCATTTT.